This T cell receptor (beta chain) was documented in a study of T cell responses to AZD1222 COVID-19 vaccine. Data came from immunoSEQ multiplex PCR; TCRdb stores just in-frame clones and leaves some out. This sample yields 130,000 or so clones, of which approximately 94% are seen a single time; approximately 3.4% belongs to the top ten. This sample comprised peripheral blood, obtained on day 0 of AZD1222 vaccination. The receptor was derived from an adult in good health.

Here the CDR3 reads CASSQVGGRAGELFF. In DNA, the CDR3 is TGTGCCAGCAGCCAAGTAGGCGGGAGGGCCGGGGAGCTGTTTTTT. The V gene is TRBV3-1 (or the pseudogene TRBV3-2), the J gene TRBJ2-2; 9 bases are a match to TRBD2. The CDR3 extends over 15 amino acids. Germline values: CDR1 LGHDT, CDR2 YNNKEL (reference sequence). V dropped 1 base and J dropped 6; count of bases not matched to a gene: 3.